The text below deals with one T cell receptor (beta chain). What it binds is not known. This record comes from a study of OX40 agonist ivuxolimab in advanced cancers. Turning to the study itself: Patients' therapy was ivuxolimab, an antibody that acts as an agonist of OX40 (CD134). Two patients with cutaneous melanoma and one with hepatocellular carcinoma, three in total, showed partial responses.

V gave up 5 bases and J gave up 8 bases; unmatched junction bases: 7. CDR1 MNHNS and CDR2 SASEGT come from the germline V gene. CDR3 length equals 15 residues. Study outcomes and limitations: The 0.1-3.0 mg/kg partial responders had among the lowest clonal expansion.

The assay was immunoSEQ multiplex PCR, and TCRdb's table has in-frame clones only and misses some. The sample has 130,000 or so clones, about 94% seen once. The chain is built from TRBV6-1 and TRBJ1-5, with TRBD1 matching over 12 bases. The TCR was taken from an adult with an advanced solid tumor such as melanoma, head and neck, liver or kidney cancer. The source was CD4+ or CD8+ T cells sorted from blood, collected in a trial of the OX40 agonist ivuxolimab. The CDR3 loop is CASSPGTGGKEPQHF. The CDR3, as DNA: TGTGCCAGCAGTCCCGGGACAGGGGGCAAGGAGCCCCAGCATTTT.